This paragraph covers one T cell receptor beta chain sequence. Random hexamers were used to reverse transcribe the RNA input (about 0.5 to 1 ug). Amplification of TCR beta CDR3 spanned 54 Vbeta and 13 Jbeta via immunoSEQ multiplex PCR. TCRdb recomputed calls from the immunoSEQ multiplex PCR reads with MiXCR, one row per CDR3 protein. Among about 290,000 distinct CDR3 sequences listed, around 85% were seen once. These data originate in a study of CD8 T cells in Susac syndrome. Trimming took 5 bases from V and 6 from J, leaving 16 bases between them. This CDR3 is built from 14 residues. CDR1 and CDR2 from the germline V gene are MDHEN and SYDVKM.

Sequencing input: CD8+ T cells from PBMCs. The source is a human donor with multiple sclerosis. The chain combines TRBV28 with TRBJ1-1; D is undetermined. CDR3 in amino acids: CASSRPSRAAEAFF. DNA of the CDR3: TGTGCCAGCAGTCGACCCTCCCGGGCCGCTGAAGCTTTCTTT.